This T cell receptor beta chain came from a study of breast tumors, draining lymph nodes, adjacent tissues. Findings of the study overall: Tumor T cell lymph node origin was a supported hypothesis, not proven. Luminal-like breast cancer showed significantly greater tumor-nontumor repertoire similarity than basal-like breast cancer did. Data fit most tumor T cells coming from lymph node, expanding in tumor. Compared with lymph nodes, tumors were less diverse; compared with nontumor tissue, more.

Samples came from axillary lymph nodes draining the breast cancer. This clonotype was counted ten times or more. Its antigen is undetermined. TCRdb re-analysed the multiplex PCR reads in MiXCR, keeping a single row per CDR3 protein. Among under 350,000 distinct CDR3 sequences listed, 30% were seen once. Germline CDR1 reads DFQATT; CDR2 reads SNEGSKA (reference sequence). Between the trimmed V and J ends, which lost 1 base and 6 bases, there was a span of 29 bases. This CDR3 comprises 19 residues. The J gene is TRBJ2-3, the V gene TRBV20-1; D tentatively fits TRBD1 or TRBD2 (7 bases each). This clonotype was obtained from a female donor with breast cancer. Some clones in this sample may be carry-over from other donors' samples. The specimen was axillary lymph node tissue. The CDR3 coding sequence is TGCAGTGCTAGAGGAGCAGGGGGAAGCGGGAAAGGTTTCGTGGATACGCAGTATTTT. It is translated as CSARGAGGSGKGFVDTQYF.